The 3 T cell receptor beta chains below all came from one sample that was sequenced in a study of blood T cell repertoires in COVID-19. Some clones are missing from TCRdb's copy, which holds only in-frame ones; the method was immunoSEQ multiplex PCR. The data contain about 400,000 clones, roughly 90% of them seen just once; the ten biggest clones take up 1.7%. The sample taken for sequencing was PBMCs or T cells enriched from blood (not recorded which). These receptors were taken from a woman under 40 who had recovered from COVID-19.

The J gene is TRBJ1-4, the V gene TRBV7-9; 7 nucleotides line up with TRBD1. Per germline, CDR1 SEHNR and CDR2 FQNEAQ (reference sequence). This CDR3 is 15 amino acids long. V lost 7 bases, J lost 7 bases, and 12 bases stayed unmatched. CDR3 in DNA: TGTGCCAGCAACCCTTCTGACAGGGACGTTGAAAAACTGTTTTTT. Its translation: CASNPSDRDVEKLFF.

J is TRBJ2-2 and V is TRBV5-1; a possible D gene is TRBD1 (6 bases). V shed 4 bases and J shed 5 bases, with 12 bases lying between them. Germline-derived CDR1 and CDR2 are SGHRS and YFSETQ. CDR3 length: 14 amino acids. The DNA of the CDR3 is TGCGCCAGCAGCGAGGGGGTTATGACCGGGGAGCTGTTTTTT. Translating it yields CASSEGVMTGELFF.

This clone was found a few times. J is TRBJ1-6 and V is TRBV4-1, with a possible D match to TRBD1 (6 bases). This CDR3 is built from 15 residues. Germline V gene sequence: CDR1 MGHRA, CDR2 YSYEKL. V lost 0 bases, J lost 10 bases, and 13 bases lay in between. The CDR3 bases are TGCGCCAGCAGCCAAGAAGGGGGGGCCTGGTCACCCCTCCACTTT. Protein product: CASSQEGGAWSPLHF.